This T cell receptor beta chain was sequenced in a study of CD8+ T cells in alopecia areata. Investigators isolated RNA and reverse transcribed it into cDNA to act as the sequencing template. Clones were sequenced by immunoSEQ multiplex PCR, and TCRdb holds only the in-frame ones, with some missing. Of 110,000 to 150,000 clones listed, approximately 56% are singletons. The CDR3 is 16 residues long. Deletions cut 1 base from V and 8 bases from J, with 19 bases between. In germline, CDR1 is SGHNT, CDR2 YYREEE (reference sequence). CD4+ and CD8+ T cells were sorted from PBMCs stained for CD3, CD4 and CD8. Overall study results and limits: It was lesional scalp, especially alopecia totalis/universalis, that showed higher clonality than normal scalp.

Note on this clone: Its specificity is unknown.

Material: CD8+ T cells sorted from blood. The chain recombines TRBV5-4 with TRBJ2-1; tentatively, D is TRBD2 (5 bases). This clonotype originated in a human donor in good health. CDR3 in amino acids: CASSLKGGPRTDEQFF. The CDR3 DNA reads TGTGCCAGCAGCTTGAAGGGCGGGCCCAGAACGGATGAGCAGTTCTTC.